This T cell receptor (beta chain) emerged from a study of human T cells and chemical hapten exposure. Regarding the study as a whole: Significantly more large CDR3 similarity clusters arose among expanded TCRs than among controls.

In the original workflow: A per-sample median of roughly 96,000 TCRs was observed, with a range of about 23,224 to 750,000. TCRdb reanalysed the RACE reads using MiXCR and keeps one entry per CDR3 protein. The authors' filters were not applied to this entry. This table has 80,000 or so distinct CDR3 sequences, roughly 10% appearing once. Germline lookup yields CDR1 MDHEN and CDR2 SYDVKM. Losses at the gene ends were 2 bases for V and 7 bases for J; bases not matched to a gene: 5. The CDR3 has 14 amino acids. Regarding time point: patch test 1, 2 weeks after DPC sensitization. Indicated treatment: therapeutic diphenylcyclopropenone sensitization with weekly scalp DPC. Sequencing started from total RNA isolated from unfractionated whole blood. About this clonotype itself: The antigen remains undetermined.

The receptor was derived from a woman aged 50 to 65 with alopecia areata. Some clones in this sample may be carry-over from other donors' samples. The rearrangement joins TRBV28 to TRBJ1-2, with 9 nucleotides matching TRBD1. The sequenced sample was whole blood, obtained in connection with sensitization to the hapten diphenylcyclopropenone (DPC). As DNA, the CDR3 is TGTGCCAGCAGTTTACCGGACAGGGGAGGTGGCTACACCTTC. It codes for CASSLPDRGGGYTF.